This TCR beta chain emerged from a study of Ad26.COV2.S vaccination and SARS-CoV-2 variants. About the research overall: In the study, Ad26.COV2.S was injected intramuscularly once, or twice 56 days apart.

The CDR3 runs to 13 residues. Germline lookup yields CDR1 MNHEY and CDR2 SVGAGI. The J segment lost 7 bases and the V segment lost 7 bases, leaving 5 bases of the junction unmatched. Treatment defined: approximately 18 received Ad26.COV2.S at low or high dose, single or two shots; a few received placebo; per-sample allocation not given. Collection of samples fell on day 63 after the first vaccine or placebo injection. Clones were sequenced by immunoSEQ multiplex PCR, and TCRdb holds only the in-frame ones, with some missing. The data contain about 250,000 clones, around 85% of them seen just once; the ten biggest clones take up 2.9%. This clone has only a few counts.

The clonotype comes from a person between 18 and 59 years old who received the Ad26.COV2.S COVID-19 vaccine or a placebo. The input for sequencing was peripheral blood, taken in a trial of Ad26.COV2.S vaccine versus placebo. The genes are TRBV6-5 and TRBJ1-4; 8 bases fit TRBD1. CDR3 in amino acids: CASTWTGSEKLFF. In DNA, the CDR3 is TGTGCCAGCACTTGGACAGGGAGTGAAAAACTGTTTTTT.